This passage covers 6 T cell receptor beta chains from one sample sequenced in a study of blood T cell repertoires in COVID-19. The protocol was immunoSEQ multiplex PCR, while the TCRdb copy is restricted to in-frame clones and leaves out a portion. This table has about 89,000 clones, 75% to 85% appearing once. The sample consisted of peripheral blood. These receptors all come from an elderly woman with acute or convalescent COVID-19.

The chain employs TRBV7-9 and TRBJ2-3; 12 bases are shared with TRBD2. CDR3 length: 16 amino acids. Germline assignment: CDR1 SEHNR and CDR2 FQNEAQ (reference sequence). Germline trimming cut 0 bases from V and 10 bases from J; bases unmatched to any gene: 8. The CDR3 nucleotides are TGTGCCAGCAGCTTAGCGTCTAGCGGGGGGGCTATGGCGCAGTATTTT. This codes for CASSLASSGGAMAQYF. Full variable domain (remainder filled in from reference TRBV7-9 and TRBJ2-3): DTGVSQNPRHKITKRGQNVTFRCDPISEHNRLYWYRQTLGQGPEFLTYFQNEAQLEKSRLLSDRFSAERPKGSFSTLEIQRTEQGDSAMYLCASSLASSGGAMAQYFGPGTRLTVL.

The genes are TRBV7-9 and TRBJ1-1, with unresolved D. The CDR3 has 13 residues. Trimming took 2 bases from V and 4 from J, leaving 8 bases between them. Germline values: CDR1 SEHNR, CDR2 FQNEAQ (reference sequence). CDR3 DNA: TGTGCCAGCAGCTTACAAGCAACCACTGAAGCTTTCTTT. Translated, it gives CASSLQATTEAFF.

The chain employs TRBV6-5 and TRBJ1-2; 8 bases fit TRBD1. This CDR3 region has 15 residues. The trim removed 7 bases at V and 8 bases at J, leaving 15 bases unmatched. Germline CDR1 MNHEY, CDR2 SVGAGI. CDR3 loop: CASTHLLQGAEGYTF. DNA for the CDR3: TGTGCCAGCACTCACCTCCTTCAGGGGGCGGAGGGCTACACCTTC.

This chain links TRBV18 with TRBJ1-1, with D possibly being TRBD1 (6 bases). Germline loops: CDR1 KGHSH, CDR2 LQKENI. The V gene lost 6 bases and the J gene lost 3 bases, with 11 bases spanning the gap. CDR3 size: 13 residues. In DNA, the CDR3 is TGTGCCAGCTCCCCCACAGGGTACACTGAAGCTTTCTTT. Translating it yields CASSPTGYTEAFF. The full variable domain, its missing parts supplied by reference TRBV18 and TRBJ1-1, is NAGVMQNPRHLVRRRGQEARLRCSPMKGHSHVYWYRQLPEEGLKFMVYLQKENIIDESGMPKERFSAEFPKEGPSILRIQQVVRGDSAAYFCASSPTGYTEAFFGQGTRLTVV.

This clone was found a few times. V usage is TRBV10-3 and J usage is TRBJ2-7; 9 bases are shared with TRBD2. With V trimmed by 6 bases and J by 3 bases, 6 bases remained unmatched. Germline CDR1 ENHRY, CDR2 SYGVKD. The CDR3 is 14 amino acids. The CDR3: CAIRGDSGGYEQYF. In DNA, the CDR3 is TGTGCCATCAGGGGAGATAGCGGGGGCTACGAGCAGTACTTC.

This sequence joins TRBV7-9 and TRBJ1-5; no definite D call. V was trimmed by 4 bases and J by 5 bases, leaving 12 bases between them. The CDR3 length is 14 residues. CDR1 and CDR2 from the germline V gene are SEHNR and FQNEAQ (reference sequence). The CDR3 loop is CASSSTGGDQPQHF. The CDR3 region has the DNA TGTGCCAGCAGCTCGACCGGAGGCGATCAGCCCCAGCATTTT. Variable domain in full (rest from reference TRBV7-9 and TRBJ1-5): DTGVSQNPRHKITKRGQNVTFRCDPISEHNRLYWYRQTLGQGPEFLTYFQNEAQLEKSRLLSDRFSAERPKGSFSTLEIQRTEQGDSAMYLCASSSTGGDQPQHFGDGTRLSIL.